One sample yielded the 14 T cell receptor beta chains listed below, sequenced in a study of blood T cell repertoires in COVID-19 (dated by TCRdb to the early 2020s). The method was the immunoSEQ multiplex PCR assay. The source is immuneACCESS, and TCRdb retained only in-frame sequences with V and J called. Part of the clones is not carried over; for the studies checked, unresolved V genes explain less than half of this, and the remainder is unexplained. Across this sample there are about 380,000 clones, with roughly 90% seen only once. Of the sample, almost 3% falls within the top ten clones. The sequenced material came from PBMCs or T cells enriched from blood (not recorded which). These receptors were obtained from a woman aged 30 to 39 who had recovered from COVID-19.

This chain links TRBV11-2 with TRBJ2-7, with a tentative D call TRBD1 (5 bases). The germline gives CDR1 SGHAT, CDR2 FQNNGV. The CDR3 runs 14 residues. The ends were cut back, 4 bases at V and 5 bases at J, with 15 bases in the middle. CDR3 sequence reads: CASSSTELIHEQYF. CDR3 in DNA: TGTGCCAGCAGCTCGACAGAACTTATACACGAGCAGTACTTC.

CDR3 sequence: CASSGFSGAITGELFF. CDR3 bases: TGCGCCAGCAGCGGTTTTAGCGGGGCGATCACCGGGGAGCTGTTTTTT. The V gene is TRBV5-1, the J gene TRBJ2-2; TRBD2 matches at 8 bases. The V gene's germline CDR1 is SGHRS and CDR2 YFSETQ. V dropped 4 bases and J dropped 4; count of bases not matched to a gene: 9. CDR3 length: 16 amino acids.

The chain uses TRBV19 and TRBJ2-2; 15 positions agree with TRBD2. The CDR3 is 20 residues long. Losses at the gene ends were 6 bases for V and 1 base for J; bases not matched to a gene: 12. Germline V gives CDR1 LNHDA, CDR2 SQIVND (reference sequence). The CDR3 spells CASRGGLAGGPNQNTGELFF. For the CDR3, the DNA is TGTGCCAGTAGGGGCGGACTAGCGGGAGGGCCCAATCAGAACACCGGGGAGCTGTTTTTT.

This chain connects TRBV5-1 to TRBJ1-4; D perhaps matches TRBD1 (6 bases). Trimming took off 0 bases at V and 5 bases at J, with 11 bases between the two ends. This CDR3 has 15 residues. The germline V gene encodes CDR1 SGHRS and CDR2 YFSETQ. This chain's CDR3 is CASSLGNRANEKLFF. DNA of the CDR3: TGCGCCAGCAGCTTGGGGAACAGGGCAAATGAAAAACTGTTTTTT.

The chain carries TRBV7-8 and TRBJ2-7; the D is unclear. In germline, CDR1 is SGHVS, CDR2 FQNEAQ. Trimming removed 5 bases from V and 2 bases from J, with 4 bases in between. The CDR3 length is 11 residues. For the CDR3, the DNA is TGTGCCAGCAGCGACACCTACGAGCAGTACTTC. Encoded protein: CASSDTYEQYF.

The chain recombines TRBV2 with TRBJ2-5, with D possibly being TRBD1 (6 bases). CDR3 length equals 11 residues. Trimming left V 6 bases short and J 5 bases short, with 7 bases between. Germline lookup yields CDR1 SNHLY and CDR2 FYNNEI. The CDR3 DNA follows: TGTGCCAGCAGGCAGGGGGAGACCCAGTACTTC. This gives the protein CASRQGETQYF.

The CDR3 nucleotides are TGTGCCAGCAGTTACTTTGGCCAGGGGATGGTAAAACTGTTTTTT. Residues: CASSYFGQGMVKLFF. The V gene is TRBV6-2 or TRBV6-3, the J gene TRBJ1-4, with D possibly TRBD1 on 6 matching bases. The V and J ends lost 1 base and 10 bases respectively, with 16 bases between them. This CDR3 has 15 amino acids. In germline, CDR1 is MNHEY, CDR2 SVGEGT.

Worth noting for this clone: Within the sample, other DNA sequences also encode this same CDR3. V gene TRBV18 combines with J gene TRBJ2-3; the D gene is possibly TRBD1 (5 bases). Per germline, CDR1 KGHSH and CDR2 LQKENI. The CDR3 is 15 residues long. V shed 2 bases and J shed 0 bases, with 9 bases lying between them. CDR3 nucleotide sequence: TGTGCCAGCTCACCAGACAGATCTAGCACAGATACGCAGTATTTT. Translating it yields CASSPDRSSTDTQYF.

The V and J genes are TRBV5-1 and TRBJ2-1, with 8 bases fitting TRBD2. The V and J ends lost 2 bases and 3 bases, in that order; junction bases with no gene match: 7. The CDR3 runs 16 residues. Germline V CDR1 and CDR2: SGHRS, YFSETQ. CDR3: CASSFAGGAGYNEQFF. In DNA form, the CDR3 reads TGCGCCAGCAGCTTCGCCGGGGGGGCCGGCTACAATGAGCAGTTCTTC.

The rearrangement joins TRBV27 to TRBJ1-1, with D possibly TRBD1 on 5 matching bases. V dropped 0 bases and J dropped 6 bases, with 17 bases sitting between them. The CDR3 contains 16 residues. The germline gives CDR1 MNHEY, CDR2 SMNVEV (reference sequence). CDR3 bases: TGTGCCAGCAGTTTATCATACGGTGCAGGGAAGCCTGAAGCTTTCTTT. Its translation: CASSLSYGAGKPEAFF.

The J gene is TRBJ2-5, the V gene TRBV5-4, with TRBD1 identical over 7 bases. The CDR3 loop spans 15 amino acids. Trimming cost V 4 bases and J 2 bases; bases outside gene matches: 8. Germline CDR1 is SGHNT and CDR2 is YYREEE (reference sequence). CDR3 protein: CASSTAGTAQETQYF. The CDR3 region has the DNA TGTGCCAGCAGCACCGCCGGGACAGCACAAGAGACCCAGTACTTC.

The chain joins TRBV18 to TRBJ2-1, with 9 bases fitting TRBD1. There are 15 residues in the CDR3. Germline V gene sequence: CDR1 KGHSH, CDR2 LQKENI. V was clipped by 3 bases and J by 7 bases; unmatched bases: 7. The CDR3 loop is CASSPRDRVGNEQFF. DNA of the CDR3: TGTGCCAGCTCACCCCGGGACAGGGTGGGGAATGAGCAGTTCTTC.

This clone was seen a single time. This chain links TRBV9 with TRBJ1-2; 8 bases align to TRBD1. V trimming: 3 bases; J trimming: 8 bases; junction bases outside the gene matches: 9. The length of the CDR3 is 14 residues. Germline loops: CDR1 SGDLS, CDR2 YYNGEE. The CDR3 reads CASSAQGAQTGYTF. The CDR3 DNA sequence: TGTGCCAGCAGCGCGCAGGGGGCGCAGACCGGCTACACCTTC. The entire variable domain, with the rest obtained from reference TRBV9 and TRBJ1-2, is as follows: DSGVTQTPKHLITATGQRVTLRCSPRSGDLSVYWYQQSLDQGLQFLIQYYNGEERAKGNILERFSAQQFPDLHSELNLSSLELGDSALYFCASSAQGAQTGYTFGSGTRLTVV.

V and J are TRBV7-9 and TRBJ1-4; 7 bases fit TRBD1. V dropped 6 bases and J dropped 8; count of bases not matched to a gene: 6. Germline CDR1 and CDR2: SEHNR and FQNEAQ (reference sequence). This CDR3 is 13 amino acids long. CDR3 sequence: CASSTGVQEKLFF. CDR3 bases: TGTGCCAGCAGTACAGGGGTCCAGGAAAAACTGTTTTTT.